Listed below are T cell receptor beta chains from one sample, sequenced in a study of response to subunit inactivated influenza vaccine. TCRdb called the RT-PCR reads again in MiXCR, with one record for every CDR3 protein. Among about 520,000 distinct CDR3 sequences listed, 6.5% to 8% were seen once. The sample here was PBMCs from blood, taken around 2 years after vaccination. Every receptor here comes from a man between 50 and 75 years old who received an inactivated influenza vaccine. Both conserved end residues are part of each CDR3. D genes are given only for firm matches. Clone sizes are given selectively: once, few, many, or a class where the clone is expanded.

TRBD2	many	TRBV12-3/TRBV12-4	TRBJ2-5	CASSSSGGQETQYF	TGTGCCAGCAGTTCCAGCGGGGGCCAAGAGACCCAGTACTTC
NA	few	TRBV29-1	TRBJ2-7	CSIGMGVRSVEQYF	TGCAGCATCGGAATGGGGGTCCGGTCTGTCGAGCAGTACTTC
TRBD2	many	TRBV7-8	TRBJ2-3	CASSQRTSGSPSTDTQYF	TGTGCCAGCAGCCAACGGACTAGCGGGAGTCCCTCCACAGATACGCAGTATTTT
NA	NA	TRBV6-1	TRBJ1-2	CAGGPWVSEGYTF	TGTGCCGGCGGACCGTGGGTGAGCGAGGGCTACACCTTC
TRBD1	few	TRBV11-2	TRBJ1-2	CASSPDLGTVYGYTF	TGTGCCAGCAGTCCCGACCTCGGGACAGTCTATGGCTACACCTTC
TRBD1	NA	TRBV20-1	TRBJ1-1	CSAGGDRGNTEAFF	TGCAGTGCTGGGGGAGACAGGGGTAACACTGAAGCTTTCTTT
NA	few	TRBV10-3	TRBJ2-5	CAISESEGLARGETQYF	TGTGCCATCAGTGAGTCGGAAGGGCTAGCGAGAGGAGAGACCCAGTACTTC
NA	NA	TRBV7-6	TRBJ1-2	CASSLERGSYGYTF	TGTGCCAGCAGCTTAGAGAGAGGATCCTATGGCTACACCTTC
NA	many	TRBV20-1	TRBJ1-5	CSAGGGARGNQPQHF	TGCAGTGCTGGCGGGGGGGCGCGTGGCAATCAGCCCCAGCATTTT
TRBD1	few	TRBV12-3/TRBV12-4	TRBJ1-2	CASSLTGGGSYTF	TGTGCCAGCAGTTTAACAGGGGGAGGGAGCTACACCTTC
TRBD2	many	TRBV5-1	TRBJ2-1	CASSPHSGRNNEQFF	TGCGCCAGCAGCCCACATAGCGGGAGGAACAATGAGCAGTTCTTC
NA	many	TRBV7-2	TRBJ2-7	CASSPQSAGEQYF	TGTGCCAGCAGCCCCCAATCGGCGGGTGAGCAGTACTTC
NA	NA	TRBV6-1	TRBJ1-4	CASSAGTPVATNEKLFF	TGTGCCAGCAGTGCGGGGACACCAGTTGCAACTAATGAAAAACTGTTTTTT
NA	many	TRBV7-9	TRBJ2-3	CASRIDSPWMHF	TGTGCCAGCAGGATTGACTCCCCATGGATGCATTTT
TRBD2	few	TRBV14	TRBJ2-1	CASSPLKGLAGEVEQFF	TGTGCCAGCAGCCCCCTAAAGGGACTAGCGGGGGAAGTTGAGCAGTTCTTC
NA	many	TRBV4-1	TRBJ1-2	CASSQEQSRHYGYTF	TGCGCCAGCAGCCAAGAACAGTCCCGTCACTATGGCTACACCTTC
NA	NA	TRBV4-2	TRBJ1-2	CASSQDAGAYGYTF	TGTGCCAGCAGCCAAGATGCGGGCGCCTATGGCTACACCTTC
NA	many	TRBV7-2	TRBJ2-5	CASSLVGETQYF	TGTGCCAGCAGCTTAGTCGGGGAGACCCAGTACTTC
TRBD1	NA	TRBV7-8	TRBJ2-1	CASSLRDRAYNEQFF	TGTGCCAGCAGCTTACGGGACAGGGCGTACAATGAGCAGTTCTTC
NA	many	TRBV7-2	TRBJ2-3	CASSFRMRTSTDTQYF	TGTGCCAGCAGCTTTAGAATGAGAACTAGCACAGATACGCAGTATTTT
TRBD2	NA	TRBV12-3/TRBV12-4	TRBJ2-1	CASSSSGMEGNEQFF	TGTGCCAGCAGTTCTAGCGGGATGGAAGGAAATGAGCAGTTCTTC
NA	NA	TRBV20-1	TRBJ2-1	CSAGLGPVYNEQFF	TGCAGTGCTGGACTCGGACCGGTCTACAATGAGCAGTTCTTC
NA	few	TRBV5-1	TRBJ2-5	CASQLEGGFQETQYF	TGCGCCAGCCAACTTGAGGGTGGGTTTCAAGAGACCCAGTACTTC
NA	NA	TRBV20-1	TRBJ1-2	CSARPIQFEGLTYGYTF	TGCAGTGCTAGACCTATTCAGTTTGAGGGACTAACCTATGGCTACACCTTC
TRBD2	NA	TRBV4-2	TRBJ2-5	CASSQEAGAGIRETQYF	TGTGCCAGCAGCCAAGAGGCTGGAGCGGGAATCAGGGAGACCCAGTACTTC
TRBD1	NA	TRBV20-1	TRBJ1-3	CSAGDRGTGNTIYF	TGCAGTGCTGGGGACAGGGGGACTGGAAACACCATATATTTT
TRBD1	many	TRBV5-1	TRBJ2-1	CASSGRDRGLTGEQFF	TGCGCCAGCAGCGGCCGGGACAGGGGGCTCACTGGTGAGCAGTTCTTC
NA	NA	TRBV12-3/TRBV12-4	TRBJ1-1	CASSLLDTEAFF	TGTGCCAGCAGTTTATTGGACACTGAAGCTTTCTTT
TRBD1	NA	TRBV18	TRBJ1-2	CASSPDEGALAYGYTF	TGTGCCAGCTCACCGGATGAGGGGGCGCTGGCCTATGGCTACACCTTC
NA	few	TRBV15	TRBJ1-6	CATSRDLRYNSPLHF	TGTGCCACCAGCAGAGATCTGAGATATAATTCACCCCTCCACTTT
TRBD1	NA	TRBV2	TRBJ2-1	CASTGQGFGEQFF	TGTGCCAGCACCGGACAGGGGTTCGGTGAGCAGTTCTTC
TRBD2	NA	TRBV4-2	TRBJ2-5	CASSHHSGEGPQETQYF	TGTGCCAGCAGCCACCACTCGGGGGAGGGGCCCCAAGAGACCCAGTACTTC
NA	few	TRBV2	TRBJ1-3	CASTQSSGNTIYF	TGTGCCAGTACACAGAGCTCTGGAAACACCATATATTTT
NA	few	TRBV7-2	TRBJ2-3	CASSLGSVTRTDTQYF	TGTGCCAGCAGCTTAGGAAGCGTGACCCGCACAGATACGCAGTATTTT
TRBD1	NA	TRBV5-1	TRBJ1-1	CASSLGTGGGTEAFF	TGCGCCAGCAGCTTGGGGACAGGGGGCGGCACTGAAGCTTTCTTT
NA	NA	TRBV3-1	TRBJ1-5	CASSQEGIGGTSNQPQHF	TGTGCCAGCAGCCAAGAGGGGATCGGCGGGACAAGTAATCAGCCCCAGCATTTT
NA	few	TRBV24-1	TRBJ2-5	CATRGANRETQYF	TGTGCCACCAGAGGGGCTAATAGAGAGACCCAGTACTTC
NA	few	TRBV10-2	TRBJ2-2	CASGPRATGELFF	TGCGCCAGTGGCCCCAGGGCTACCGGGGAGCTGTTTTTT
TRBD2	NA	TRBV29-1	TRBJ2-1	CSVDRSGTRSSSYNEQFF	TGCAGCGTTGACAGATCCGGGACTAGAAGTAGCTCCTACAATGAGCAGTTCTTC
TRBD2	NA	TRBV4-1	TRBJ2-3	CASSQDLTSGRAKYF	TGCGCCAGCAGCCAAGATCTGACTAGCGGGAGGGCGAAGTATTTT
TRBD1	many	TRBV5-1	TRBJ1-1	CASSPQTGGGTEAFF	TGCGCCAGCAGCCCCCAGACAGGGGGCGGCACTGAAGCTTTCTTT
TRBD1	NA	TRBV12-3/TRBV12-4	TRBJ2-7	CASSETGQGIYEQYF	TGTGCCAGCAGTGAAACGGGACAGGGGATATACGAGCAGTACTTC
TRBD1	many	TRBV12-3/TRBV12-4	TRBJ2-5	CASSDRAGETQYF	TGTGCCAGCAGCGACAGGGCGGGTGAGACCCAGTACTTC
NA	few	TRBV20-1	TRBJ2-5	CSARDLSLGLWTQYF	TGCAGTGCTAGAGATTTGAGTTTGGGTCTTTGGACCCAGTACTTC
NA	NA	TRBV20-1	TRBJ2-7	CSAPLWEQGWYEQYF	TGCAGTGCTCCCTTATGGGAACAGGGTTGGTACGAGCAGTACTTC
NA	few	TRBV6-2/TRBV6-3	TRBJ1-5	CASTLAGVQPQHF	TGTGCCAGCACCCTCGCAGGGGTTCAGCCCCAGCATTTT
NA	few	TRBV7-9	TRBJ1-1	CASSPQGRGRTEAFF	TGTGCCAGCAGCCCCCAGGGGAGGGGAAGGACTGAAGCTTTCTTT
NA	many	TRBV3-1	TRBJ2-1	CASSAGGNEQFF	TGTGCCAGCAGCGCAGGGGGGAATGAGCAGTTCTTC
TRBD1	few	TRBV18	TRBJ2-7	CASSPSTGLYEQYF	TGTGCCAGCTCACCATCGACAGGGCTCTACGAGCAGTACTTC